This TCR beta chain is drawn from a study of T cell clonality in common variable immunodeficiency (dated by TCRdb to the mid-2010s). Both CVID patients and healthy controls were predominantly of Caucasian heritage. Heparinized peripheral whole blood samples of roughly 5 to 8 ml were obtained from each donor. Genomic DNA from adults with common variable immune deficiency (CVID) and from healthy adult controls was used to sequence TCRbeta CDR3 repertoires. A total of roughly 22 healthy adult volunteers (about twelve female and 10 male; age range about 20 to 70 years, mean age approximately 34) were included in the control group. To isolate peripheral blood mononuclear cells, diluted blood was subjected to density centrifugation over Hypaque 1077 or Ficoll-Paque. Unsorted mononuclear cells served as the source of genomic DNA, which was extracted either by Qiagen column purification or by a centrifugation-based method.

Results and caveats for the whole study, not just this receptor: Fewer TCRbeta clones were shared among CVID subjects than among healthy controls (p < 0.0001). Patient heterogeneity within the CVID cohort put limits on correlating repertoire features with clinical complications. CVID TCRbeta sequences were reported to have fewer deletions and N-nucleotide insertions and to lack highly modified clones with 13 or more V deletions. Increased TCRbeta clonality was found in CVID subjects compared with healthy controls (t-test p = 0.018), with the increase being most characteristic of about a third of subjects. It was noted by the authors that sequencing of the repertoires of T cell subpopulations would be needed to clarify the cause of the increased clonality in CVID. Despite equal DNA input, controls averaged around 80,000 unique sequences per sample versus about 31,547 in CVID samples.

CDR1 and CDR2, per the germline V gene (reference sequence), are SGHNT and YYREEE. Unmatched junction bases come to 6, with V trimmed by 4 bases and J by 6 bases. The cysteine opens and the phenylalanine closes a CDR3 of 15 amino acids. The 36 bases shown cover part of the CDR3, and their frame starts at base 1. Equivalent amounts of genomic DNA from CVID and control samples were used as sequencing input. For every sample, a 60 bp segment covering the rearranged TCRbeta CDR3 region was amplified and then sequenced. The immunoSEQ assay, a bias-corrected multiplex PCR combined with high-throughput sequencing, was used to amplify TCRbeta. The paper's data handling went like this. Each unique nucleotide sequence was treated as a clone and annotated with V, D and J genes, copy number and frequency. Sequences were labeled productive if in frame, and non-productive if out of frame or containing stop codons. As previously described, clonality was calculated on the basis of Shannon's entropy. Mean CDR3 Kyte-Doolittle hydropathy was derived from the predicted amino acid sequences of productive clones. Hierarchical clustering of scaled V gene usage was performed with the R hclust function using Manhattan distance and complete linkage. Clone sharing by CDR3 amino acid sequence was assessed by resampling 12 repertoires per group over 100 rounds. The repertoires were searched for 55 to 75 published EBV-specific and 245 published CMV-specific TCRbeta sequences. After two CVID samples that produced fewer than 10,000 sequences were dropped from the analysis, some 41 CVID repertoires remained. This immuneACCESS table, as held by TCRdb, lists in-frame sequences with V and J called but not all clones. Of the missing ones, under half trace to an unresolved V gene in checked studies; the others have no known cause. That table is the source of V, J and clone size, and D and trimming were worked out from the DNA. The table gives roughly 40,000 clones for this sample, with none occurring only once. The ten largest clones add up to approximately 3% of the sample.

This clone was seen at least ten times. Which antigen it targets is not known. The CDR3 end lies 3 residues beyond the end of the read and is filled in from the germline J gene. This clonotype originated in a person aged 18 to 69 in good health. The chain is made from TRBV5-4 and TRBJ2-2; 10 junctional bases match TRBD2. Sequencing input: peripheral blood mononuclear cells. The covered CDR3 bases are TGTGCCAGCAGCCTGCCAGCGGGAGGGTCCGGGGAG. Translated, this is CASSLPAGGSGE. The full CDR3 protein is CASSLPAGGSGELFF.